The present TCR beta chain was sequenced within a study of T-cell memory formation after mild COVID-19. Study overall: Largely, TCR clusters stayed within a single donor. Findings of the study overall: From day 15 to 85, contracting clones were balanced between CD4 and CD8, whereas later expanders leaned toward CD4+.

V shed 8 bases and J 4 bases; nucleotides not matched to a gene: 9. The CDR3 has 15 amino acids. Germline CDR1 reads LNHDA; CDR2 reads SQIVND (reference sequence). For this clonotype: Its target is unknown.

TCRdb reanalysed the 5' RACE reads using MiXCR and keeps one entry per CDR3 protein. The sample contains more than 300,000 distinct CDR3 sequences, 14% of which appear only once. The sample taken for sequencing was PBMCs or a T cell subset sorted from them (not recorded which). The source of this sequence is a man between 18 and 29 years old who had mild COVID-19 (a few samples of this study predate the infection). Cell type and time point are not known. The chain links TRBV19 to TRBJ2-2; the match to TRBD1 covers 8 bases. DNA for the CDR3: TGTGCCAGTCATGACGACAGGGGAGGCACCGGGGAGCTGTTTTTT. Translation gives CASHDDRGGTGELFF.